A selection of T cell receptor beta chains follows, all from one sample in a study of T cells in Graves' hyperthyroidism and ophthalmopathy. TCRdb called the multiplex PCR reads again in MiXCR, with one record for every CDR3 protein. The table has fewer than 400,000 distinct CDR3 sequences, 15% to 18% seen once. Specimen: blood. These receptors came from a woman in her late teens or twenties with Graves' hyperthyroidism that later progressed to Graves' ophthalmopathy. CDR3s include the opening cysteine and the closing phenylalanine or tryptophan. Each record gives: D gene, V gene, clone size, J gene, CDR3 protein, CDR3 DNA. A D gene is named only where the DNA matches it firmly. Expanded clones are given a class, and other clones once, few, many or no size at all.

>NA|TRBV11-2|many|TRBJ2-7
CASSRLHGPSSRYEQYF
TGTGCCAGCAGCCGTCTACACGGGCCCTCCTCTCGGTACGAGCAGTACTTC
>NA|TRBV24-1|few|TRBJ2-3
CATRAGTTDTQYF
TGTGCCACCAGGGCCGGAACCACAGATACGCAGTATTTT
>NA|TRBV28|many|TRBJ1-4
CATTPWQGSNEKLFF
TGTGCCACCACCCCCTGGCAGGGTTCTAATGAAAAACTGTTTTTT
>TRBD2|TRBV6-1|few|TRBJ2-1
CATQIQPPTSGRASEQFF
TGTGCCACCCAAATCCAACCCCCTACTAGCGGGAGGGCCTCTGAGCAGTTCTTC
>NA|TRBV28|many|TRBJ1-3
CASSRPGHQGDTIYF
TGTGCCAGCAGTCGACCGGGACACCAAGGGGACACCATATATTTT
>TRBD2|TRBV19|NA|TRBJ2-1
CASSIAREAEQFF
TGTGCCAGTAGTATAGCTCGGGAGGCTGAGCAGTTCTTC
>NA|TRBV20-1|many|TRBJ1-5
CSAKAGDLDQPQHF
TGCAGTGCGAAAGCAGGGGATTTGGATCAGCCCCAGCATTTT
>NA|TRBV7-9|many|TRBJ2-7
CASSPVEAFEQYF
TGTGCCAGCAGCCCAGTCGAGGCTTTCGAGCAGTACTTC
>TRBD2|TRBV3-1|many|TRBJ2-1
CASSQGMVLAGDREQFF
TGTGCCAGCAGCCAAGGGATGGTTCTAGCGGGGGACCGAGAGCAGTTCTTC
>NA|TRBV20-1|many|TRBJ2-7
CSARIDLVHEQYF
TGCAGTGCTAGGATAGATTTAGTCCACGAGCAGTACTTC
>TRBD2|TRBV20-1|many|TRBJ2-7
CSARNEREGREQYF
TGCAGTGCTCGCAACGAGCGGGAGGGCCGCGAGCAGTACTTC
>NA|TRBV20-1|many|TRBJ2-1
CSAAGTQGDEQFF
TGCAGTGCCGCGGGGACACAGGGAGATGAGCAGTTCTTC
>NA|TRBV13|NA|TRBJ1-2
CASSLGSRGLHGYTF
TGTGCCAGCAGCTTGGGCAGCAGGGGCCTCCATGGCTACACCTTC
>TRBD1|TRBV6-9|few|TRBJ2-5
CASSLFMDREGYF
TGTGCCAGCAGTCTATTCATGGACAGGGAAGGGTACTTC
>TRBD2|TRBV30|NA|TRBJ2-2
CAIKGTNYGELFF
TGTGCCATTAAAGGGACTAATTACGGGGAGCTGTTTTTT
>NA|TRBV28|many|TRBJ2-1
CASSPSVAHMHEQFF
TGTGCCAGCAGTCCATCGGTGGCTCACATGCATGAGCAGTTCTTC
>TRBD1|TRBV3-1|many|TRBJ2-1
CASSQEWESGTGADYNEQFF
TGTGCCAGCAGCCAAGAATGGGAGAGCGGGACAGGGGCGGACTACAATGAGCAGTTCTTC
>NA|TRBV7-3|few|TRBJ2-1
CASSFGLNEQFF
TGTGCCAGCAGCTTTGGCTTAAATGAGCAGTTCTTC
>TRBD1|TRBV20-1|many|TRBJ2-7
CSARDAKGPTGTYEQYF
TGCAGTGCTAGAGACGCCAAGGGTCCGACAGGGACCTACGAGCAGTACTTC
>NA|TRBV11-2|NA|TRBJ2-1
CASSLGDYNEQFF
TGTGCCAGCAGCTTAGGGGACTACAATGAGCAGTTCTTC
>TRBD2|TRBV6-1|many|TRBJ2-7
CASSLVQPGLVPHEQYF
TGTGCCAGCAGTCTTGTCCAACCGGGACTAGTTCCGCACGAGCAGTACTTC
>NA|TRBV12-3/TRBV12-4|NA|TRBJ2-5
CASSLGRGGETQYF
TGTGCCAGCAGTTTAGGCAGGGGCGGAGAGACCCAGTACTTC
>NA|TRBV19|few|TRBJ1-4
CASSPGEGWNEKLFF
TGTGCCAGTAGTCCCGGGGAAGGCTGGAATGAAAAACTGTTTTTT
>TRBD1|TRBV2|many|TRBJ2-7
CASSGGGQGYYEQYF
TGTGCCAGCAGTGGGGGGGGACAGGGGTACTACGAGCAGTACTTC
>NA|TRBV28|many|TRBJ1-2
CASSLPFPPYGYTF
TGTGCCAGCAGTTTACCGTTTCCTCCGTATGGCTACACCTTC
>TRBD1|TRBV15|many|TRBJ2-7
CATGRTGDRGYEQYF
TGTGCCACGGGCAGAACGGGGGACAGGGGGTACGAGCAGTACTTC
>NA|TRBV6-1|NA|TRBJ2-3
CASSPTNEDTQYF
TGTGCCAGCAGTCCAACGAACGAAGATACGCAGTATTTT
>TRBD1|TRBV6-2/TRBV6-3|many|TRBJ2-7
CASKISGTVPYEQYF
TGTGCCAGCAAAATCTCCGGGACAGTACCCTACGAGCAGTACTTC
>NA|TRBV4-1|many|TRBJ2-2
CASSQDWGGGVNTGELFF
TGCGCCAGCAGCCAAGATTGGGGTGGCGGCGTGAACACCGGGGAGCTGTTTTTT
>TRBD1|TRBV28|NA|TRBJ1-1
CASRWLGQRNTEAFF
TGTGCCAGCCGTTGGCTGGGACAGCGAAACACTGAAGCTTTCTTT
>TRBD2|TRBV3-1|NA|TRBJ2-1
CASKLAGAYNEQFF
TGTGCCAGCAAGTTGGCGGGAGCTTACAATGAGCAGTTCTTC
>TRBD1|TRBV15|NA|TRBJ2-1
CATSRGTGIYDEQFF
TGTGCCACCAGCCGCGGGACAGGGATCTACGATGAGCAGTTCTTC
>TRBD1|TRBV27|many|TRBJ2-1
CASSLYRTGHEQFF
TGTGCCAGCAGTTTATACAGGACAGGGCATGAGCAGTTCTTC
>NA|TRBV3-1|NA|TRBJ2-1
CASTGLIPHEQFF
TGTGCCAGCACAGGACTGATACCCCATGAGCAGTTCTTC
>NA|TRBV27|NA|TRBJ2-6
CASSSGVTPSGANVLTF
TGTGCCAGCAGTTCAGGGGTTACCCCCTCTGGGGCCAACGTCCTGACTTTC
>NA|TRBV5-1|many|TRBJ2-1
CASSFISSYNEQFF
TGCGCCAGCAGCTTTATCAGCTCCTACAATGAGCAGTTCTTC
>TRBD1|TRBV30|few|TRBJ1-2
CAWEGQGWGYGYTF
TGTGCCTGGGAAGGACAGGGCTGGGGATATGGCTACACCTTC
>NA|TRBV2|many|TRBJ2-7
CASSEVSGRSYEQYF
TGTGCCAGCAGTGAAGTTTCGGGAAGATCCTACGAGCAGTACTTC
>NA|TRBV20-1|many|TRBJ2-5
CSASRSYQETQYF
TGCAGTGCTAGCCGGTCGTACCAAGAGACCCAGTACTTC
>NA|TRBV5-1|few|TRBJ1-3
CASGIGGTGNTIYF
TGCGCCAGCGGAATCGGTGGAACCGGAAACACCATATATTTT
>NA|TRBV29-1|many|TRBJ2-1
CSVLDPANMRQFF
TGCAGCGTCCTCGATCCCGCCAATATGAGGCAGTTCTTC
>TRBD2|TRBV28|many|TRBJ2-7
CASSPHSGGGSYEQYF
TGTGCCAGCAGTCCACACTCGGGAGGAGGTAGCTACGAGCAGTACTTC
>TRBD2|TRBV27|NA|TRBJ2-7
CASSLAIAGSEQYF
TGTGCCAGCAGTTTAGCGATAGCGGGATCCGAGCAGTACTTC
>NA|TRBV6-1|many|TRBJ1-1
CASRTGGVNTEAFF
TGTGCCAGCAGGACGGGGGGGGTGAACACTGAAGCTTTCTTT
>TRBD2|TRBV28|many|TRBJ2-4
CASTFTGTTVWKGKNIQYF
TGTGCCAGCACCTTTACCGGGACTACCGTGTGGAAGGGCAAAAACATTCAGTACTTC
>TRBD2|TRBV6-2/TRBV6-3|many|TRBJ2-7
CASSYRLAGGHYEQYF
TGTGCCAGCAGTTACAGACTAGCGGGAGGGCACTACGAGCAGTACTTC
>NA|TRBV28|many|TRBJ2-7
CASSQSVSHSYEQYF
TGTGCCAGCAGTCAATCGGTTAGCCATTCCTACGAGCAGTACTTC
>TRBD2|TRBV6-2/TRBV6-3|NA|TRBJ2-3
CASSPGTSGMQYF
TGTGCCAGCAGCCCCGGGACTAGCGGGATGCAGTATTTT
>NA|TRBV7-2|many|TRBJ1-4
CASSLDPPLPKLFF
TGTGCCAGCAGCTTAGATCCCCCTCTCCCAAAACTGTTTTTT
>NA|TRBV2|many|TRBJ1-5
CASSDSGTRDQPQHF
TGTGCCAGCAGTGATTCAGGGACACGGGATCAGCCCCAGCATTTT
>TRBD1|TRBV5-1|many|TRBJ1-4
CASSLWDSSTGKLFF
TGCGCCAGCAGCCTGTGGGACAGTTCTACTGGAAAACTGTTTTTT
>TRBD1|TRBV27|many|TRBJ2-7
CASSARGQVPDYEQYF
TGTGCCAGCAGTGCGCGGGGACAGGTCCCGGACTACGAGCAGTACTTC
>NA|TRBV10-3|few|TRBJ1-6
CAISRNANEGSPPHF
TGTGCCATCAGCCGGAATGCGAATGAGGGTTCACCCCCCCACTTT